This is a list of T cell receptor beta chains from one sample in a study of blood T cells in healthy people across ages. In TCRdb, the 5' RACE reads were re-called with MiXCR into one record per CDR3 protein. The table shows more than 500,000 distinct CDR3 sequences, with roughly a quarter occurring only once. Sequenced input: blood. The receptors were gathered from a woman aged 70-85 years in good health. The CDR3 runs from the conserved cysteine through the conserved F or W. Fields, in order: D gene, clone size, V gene, J gene, CDR3 DNA, CDR3 protein. The D gene is left open where the match is weak. Expanded clones get a size class; other rows say once, few or many, or leave the size out.

D gene: TRBD1; clone size: NA; V gene: TRBV20-1; J gene: TRBJ1-1; CDR3 DNA: TGCAGTGCTAGAGCTGGACAGGGGACGACTGAAGCTTTCTTT; CDR3 protein: CSARAGQGTTEAFF
D gene: TRBD1; clone size: NA; V gene: TRBV29-1; J gene: TRBJ1-1; CDR3 DNA: TGCAGCGTGCACCAGGGGGCGAGAGCTTTCTTT; CDR3 protein: CSVHQGARAFF
D gene: NA; clone size: NA; V gene: TRBV5-1; J gene: TRBJ2-4; CDR3 DNA: TGCGCCAGCAGCTGGGGTGGCAGCGGGGCCAAAAACATTCAGTACTTC; CDR3 protein: CASSWGGSGAKNIQYF
D gene: NA; clone size: few; V gene: TRBV7-2; J gene: TRBJ2-7; CDR3 DNA: TGTGCCAGCAGCTCGCAACCTAGCAAAGCCGAGCAGTACTTC; CDR3 protein: CASSSQPSKAEQYF
D gene: TRBD1; clone size: few; V gene: TRBV29-1; J gene: TRBJ1-2; CDR3 DNA: TGCAGCGACCTAGGGACAGGGTCTGACTACACCTTC; CDR3 protein: CSDLGTGSDYTF
D gene: NA; clone size: NA; V gene: TRBV10-3; J gene: TRBJ1-2; CDR3 DNA: TGTGCCATCACGGCAGACTCTAACTATGGCTACACCTTC; CDR3 protein: CAITADSNYGYTF
D gene: TRBD2; clone size: few; V gene: TRBV7-3; J gene: TRBJ2-2; CDR3 DNA: TGTGCCAGCAGCCCGACTAGCGGGGCCTACACCGGGGAGCTGTTTTTT; CDR3 protein: CASSPTSGAYTGELFF
D gene: NA; clone size: few; V gene: TRBV6-5; J gene: TRBJ1-2; CDR3 DNA: TGTGCCAGCAGCTCGGTGACCCCGGGTGGCTACACCTTC; CDR3 protein: CASSSVTPGGYTF
D gene: NA; clone size: few; V gene: TRBV9; J gene: TRBJ1-4; CDR3 DNA: TGTGCCAGCAGCGGCGATCTCGTAGCCGGAACTAATGAAAAACTGTTTTTT; CDR3 protein: CASSGDLVAGTNEKLFF
D gene: TRBD1; clone size: NA; V gene: TRBV7-2; J gene: TRBJ2-7; CDR3 DNA: TGTGCCAGCAGCGGGGACAGAACTTACTACGAGCAGTACTTC; CDR3 protein: CASSGDRTYYEQYF
D gene: NA; clone size: few; V gene: TRBV9; J gene: TRBJ2-2; CDR3 DNA: TGTGCCAGCAGCGTAGGATTGGAGGGGCAGGGCGACACCGGGGAGCTGTTTTTT; CDR3 protein: CASSVGLEGQGDTGELFF
D gene: TRBD2; clone size: few; V gene: TRBV29-1; J gene: TRBJ2-1; CDR3 DNA: TGCAGCGGTGGACTAGCGGGGGGATACAATGAGCAGTTCTTC; CDR3 protein: CSGGLAGGYNEQFF
D gene: NA; clone size: NA; V gene: TRBV4-2; J gene: TRBJ1-2; CDR3 DNA: TGTGCCAGCAGCCAAGATCAGAAGGGGGGACTCTCCTATGGCCACACCTTC; CDR3 protein: CASSQDQKGGLSYGHTF
D gene: NA; clone size: many; V gene: TRBV11-2; J gene: TRBJ1-5; CDR3 DNA: TGTGCCAGCAGCTTACTGGGAAGGGGGAGTGAGCCCCAGCATTTT; CDR3 protein: CASSLLGRGSEPQHF
D gene: NA; clone size: NA; V gene: TRBV7-8; J gene: TRBJ1-1; CDR3 DNA: TGTGCCAGCAGCCCCGGGGGTCACGCTTTCTTT; CDR3 protein: CASSPGGHAFF
D gene: NA; clone size: NA; V gene: TRBV6-1; J gene: TRBJ1-2; CDR3 DNA: TGTGCCAGCAGTGAAACGCTAAACAGGAACGGAGGCTACACCTTC; CDR3 protein: CASSETLNRNGGYTF